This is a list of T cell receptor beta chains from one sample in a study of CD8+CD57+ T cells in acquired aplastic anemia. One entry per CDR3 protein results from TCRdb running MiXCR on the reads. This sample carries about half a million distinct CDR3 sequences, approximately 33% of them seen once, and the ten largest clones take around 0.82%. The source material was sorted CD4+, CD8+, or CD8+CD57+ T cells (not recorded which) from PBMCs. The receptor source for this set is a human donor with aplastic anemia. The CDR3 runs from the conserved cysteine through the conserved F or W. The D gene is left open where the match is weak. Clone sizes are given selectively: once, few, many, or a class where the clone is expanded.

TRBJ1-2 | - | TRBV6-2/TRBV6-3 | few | CASSYSAGNYYGYTF | TGTGCCAGCAGTTACTCAGCGGGGAATTACTATGGCTACACCTTC
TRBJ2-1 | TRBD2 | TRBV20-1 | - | CSASVPSGRVSNEQFF | TGCAGTGCTAGCGTCCCTAGCGGGAGGGTTAGCAATGAGCAGTTCTTC
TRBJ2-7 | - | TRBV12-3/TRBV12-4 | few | CASSFGDHYEQYF | TGTGCCAGCAGTTTTGGGGACCACTACGAGCAGTACTTC
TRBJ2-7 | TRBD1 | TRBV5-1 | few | CASSLVGTGAYEQYF | TGCGCCAGCAGCTTGGTCGGGACAGGGGCCTACGAGCAGTACTTC
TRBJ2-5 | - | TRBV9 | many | CASSVAGPKETQYF | TGTGCCAGCAGCGTAGCGGGCCCAAAAGAGACCCAGTACTTC
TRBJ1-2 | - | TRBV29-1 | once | CSVGGQLYGYTF | TGCAGCGTAGGGGGACAACTCTATGGCTACACCTTC
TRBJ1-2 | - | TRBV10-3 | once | CAISESLGLYGYTF | TGTGCCATCAGTGAGTCTCTGGGGCTCTATGGCTACACCTTC
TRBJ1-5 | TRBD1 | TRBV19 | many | CASKTGEANQPQHF | TGTGCCAGTAAAACAGGGGAGGCCAATCAGCCCCAGCATTTT
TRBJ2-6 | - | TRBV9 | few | CASSIGTIPGANVLTF | TGTGCCAGCAGCATTGGGACAATCCCTGGGGCCAACGTCCTGACTTTC
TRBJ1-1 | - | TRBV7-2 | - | CASSGGINTEAFF | TGTGCCAGCAGCGGCGGGATTAACACTGAAGCTTTCTTT
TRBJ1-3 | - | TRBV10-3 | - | CAISREGTAGNTIYF | TGTGCCATCAGCCGGGAGGGAACTGCTGGAAACACCATATATTTT
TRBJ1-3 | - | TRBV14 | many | CASSLWASGNTIYF | TGTGCCAGCAGCTTGTGGGCATCAGGAAACACCATATATTTT
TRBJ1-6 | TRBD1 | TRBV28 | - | CASSPPGGVGSPLHF | TGTGCCAGCAGTCCACCAGGGGGCGTGGGTTCACCCCTCCACTTT
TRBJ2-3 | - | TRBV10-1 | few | CASDSTDTQYF | TGCGCCAGCGACAGCACAGATACGCAGTATTTT
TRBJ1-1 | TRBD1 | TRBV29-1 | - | CSVKTGERPAFF | TGCAGCGTTAAAACAGGGGAGCGGCCGGCTTTCTTT
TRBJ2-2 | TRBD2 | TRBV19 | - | CASNTGLAGSNTGELFF | TGTGCCAGCAACACGGGACTAGCGGGATCAAACACCGGGGAGCTGTTTTTT
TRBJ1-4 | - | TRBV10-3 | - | CAIRDSTNEKLFF | TGTGCCATCAGGGACTCAACTAATGAAAAACTGTTTTTT
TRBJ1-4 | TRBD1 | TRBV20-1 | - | CSVQGGATNEKLFF | TGCAGTGTACAGGGGGGGGCCACTAATGAAAAACTGTTTTTT
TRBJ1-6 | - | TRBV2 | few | CASSPSRGGSSPLHF | TGTGCCAGCAGTCCCTCGCGGGGGGGTAGCTCACCCCTCCACTTT
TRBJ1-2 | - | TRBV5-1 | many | CASSLKRERGYGYTF | TGCGCCAGCAGCTTGAAAAGGGAGCGCGGCTATGGCTACACCTTC
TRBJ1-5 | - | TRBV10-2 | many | CASSESNGAGRPQHF | TGCGCCAGCAGTGAGTCCAACGGGGCTGGTCGGCCCCAGCATTTT
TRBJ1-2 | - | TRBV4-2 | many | CASSQGRGGLSYGYTF | TGTGCCAGCAGCCAAGGGAGAGGGGGGCTCTCCTATGGCTACACCTTC
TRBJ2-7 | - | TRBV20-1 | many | CSASGYEQYF | TGCAGTGCTAGCGGCTACGAGCAGTACTTC
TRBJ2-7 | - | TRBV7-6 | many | CASSLRLEGQGAYEQYF | TGTGCCAGCAGCTTAAGGCTAGAGGGACAAGGAGCCTACGAGCAGTACTTC
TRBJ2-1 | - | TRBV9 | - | CASSQAGGYNEQFF | TGTGCCAGCAGCCAAGCTGGGGGTTACAATGAGCAGTTCTTC
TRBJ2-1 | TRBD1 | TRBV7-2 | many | CASSQGQGGGEQFF | TGTGCCAGCAGCCAGGGACAGGGAGGAGGGGAGCAGTTCTTC
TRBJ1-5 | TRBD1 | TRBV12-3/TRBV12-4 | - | CASSPAGQVSSQPQHF | TGTGCCAGCAGCCCGGCGGGACAGGTGTCGAGTCAGCCCCAGCATTTT
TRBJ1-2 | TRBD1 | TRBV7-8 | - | CASSLFGTGSNYGYTF | TGTGCCAGCAGCTTATTCGGGACAGGGAGCAACTATGGCTACACCTTC
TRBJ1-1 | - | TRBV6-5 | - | CASSYSESEAFF | TGTGCCAGCAGTTACTCGGAAAGTGAAGCTTTCTTT
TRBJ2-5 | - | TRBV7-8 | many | CASSSGTSQETQYF | TGTGCCAGCAGCTCCGGGACCTCTCAAGAGACCCAGTACTTC
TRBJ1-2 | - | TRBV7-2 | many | CASSLAPGGQGHGYTF | TGTGCCAGCAGCTTAGCTCCGGGAGGGCAGGGCCATGGCTACACCTTC
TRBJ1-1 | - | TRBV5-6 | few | CASSVYANTEAFF | TGTGCCAGCAGTGTTTATGCGAACACTGAAGCTTTCTTT
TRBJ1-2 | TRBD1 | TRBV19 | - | CATTGDRYYGYTF | TGTGCCACCACAGGGGACAGATACTATGGCTACACCTTC
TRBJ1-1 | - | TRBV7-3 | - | CASSLRGVGNTEAFF | TGTGCCAGCAGCTTAAGGGGGGTAGGGAACACTGAAGCTTTCTTT
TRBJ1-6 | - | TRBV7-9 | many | CASSLSSPLHF | TGTGCCAGCAGCTTAAGTTCACCCCTCCACTTT
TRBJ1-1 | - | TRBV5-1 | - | CASSLGSRQSATEAFF | TGCGCCAGCAGCTTGGGATCTAGACAGTCGGCGACTGAAGCTTTCTTT